This is a list of T cell receptor beta chains from one sample in a study of identical twins. TCRdb reprocessed the 5' RACE reads via MiXCR and lists one record per CDR3 protein. In the table there are 1,800,000 or so distinct CDR3 sequences, around a third of which are singletons. Sequencing was performed on cord blood. These receptors were obtained from a newborn girl in good health. Each CDR3 is given with its conserved first and last residue. The D gene is left open where the match is weak. Some rows have no size entry. The others give once, few or many, or a class for an expanded clone.

CDR3 length,D gene,V gene,clone size,J gene,CDR3 protein
17,.,TRBV14,.,TRBJ1-1,CASSQEGPIYGGAEAFF
15,.,TRBV14,many,TRBJ2-4,CASSQGDVAKNIQYF
15,.,TRBV5-4,few,TRBJ2-3,CAPPWAGPSTDTQYF
16,TRBD1,TRBV27,few,TRBJ1-2,CASSLYPWDRGWGYTF
17,TRBD2,TRBV5-1,many,TRBJ2-3,CASSLGLAGGPTDTQYF
15,.,TRBV20-1,few,TRBJ2-1,CSARPGPAIYNEQFF
15,.,TRBV20-1,few,TRBJ2-1,CSASLGGRLYNEQFF
15,.,TRBV30,.,TRBJ2-3,CAWSGQALNTDTQYF
15,.,TRBV25-1,few,TRBJ2-1,CASSAIPGLINEQVF
15,.,TRBV12-3/TRBV12-4,.,TRBJ2-1,CASGPSGGAYNEQFF
15,TRBD2,TRBV20-1,.,TRBJ2-7,CSAPSPLAGPYEQYF
10,TRBD1,TRBV20-1,few,TRBJ1-1,CSVSTGRAFF
15,TRBD2,TRBV11-3,few,.,CASSLRETSYNEQYF
16,.,TRBV9,few,TRBJ2-1,CASSVAGTAQYNEQFF
13,TRBD2,TRBV20-1,.,TRBJ2-5,CSARFVSGKTQYF